This TCR beta chain comes out of a study of shared clonotypes between healthy human individuals. The overall study: Per-donor plates numbered three CD4 naive, three CD4 memory, two CD8 naive and one CD8 memory.

Study observations and caveats: Expectations were that clonotype sharing among donors would be affected by sequencing depth.

Germline V gene lookup returns CDR1 SNHLY and CDR2 FYNNEI. Trimming pared 2 bases from V and 0 bases from J, leaving 8 bases between. This CDR3 region has 15 residues. Within Nashville, Tennessee resided all donors, each a Caucasian adult. Roughly 200 ng DNA, around 30,000 T cell genomes, went into each sorted-subset replicate PCR. Produced via immunoSEQ multiplex PCR; TCRdb's table is partial and in-frame only. The sample consists of around 2.3 million clones, more than 90% of them appearing once. Turning to this clone: Its antigen is unknown.

The J gene is TRBJ2-4, the V gene TRBV2; D is undetermined. Sequenced material: naive CD4+ T cells sorted from blood. Subset given: CD45RA+ positively selected. The sequence was collected from a man younger than 30 in good health. The CDR3 sequence is CASSELRLAKNIQYF. The CDR3 coding sequence is TGTGCCAGCAGTGAATTGCGCCTAGCCAAAAACATTCAGTACTTC.